This is a list of T cell receptor beta chains from one sample in a study of T cell responses to AZD1222 COVID-19 vaccine. Assay used: immunoSEQ multiplex PCR; TCRdb lists only in-frame clones, some missing. This sample carries 150,000 or so clones, 89% of them seen once, and the ten largest clones take about 5%. This specimen consisted of peripheral blood, obtained on day 0 of AZD1222 vaccination. The receptors stem from an adult in good health. The conserved cysteine and the conserved F or W are not part of the CDR3 here. The D gene is left open where the match is weak.

d_call | j_call | v_call | cdr3_aa
TRBD1 | TRBJ2-3 | TRBV5-1 | ASSSRTGGITDTQY
TRBD2 | TRBJ2-3 | TRBV7-9 | ASSHRLAGVTDTQY
- | TRBJ2-7 | TRBV7-6 | ASSRASPFEQY
TRBD1 | TRBJ1-1 | TRBV11-3 | ASSLVGGYRTGMNTEAF
- | TRBJ2-7 | TRBV7-2 | ASSLTLGDYEQY
- | TRBJ2-2 | TRBV9 | ASSGQLNTGELF
TRBD1 | TRBJ1-4 | TRBV6-5 | ASSYSDRGEKLF
TRBD1 | TRBJ2-7 | TRBV7-9 | ASSSNPGGEQY
- | TRBJ1-1 | TRBV6-5 | ASEVNAEAF
- | TRBJ1-1 | TRBV30 | AWRKGVGFTEAF
TRBD1 | TRBJ1-5 | TRBV7-3 | ASSSGTGNQPQH
- | TRBJ1-5 | TRBV27 | ASSLAPAGDQPQH
- | TRBJ2-7 | TRBV7-9 | ASSLRGGGLGEQY
- | TRBJ1-4 | TRBV7-9 | ASSRGLGEKLF
TRBD2 | TRBJ2-7 | TRBV9 | ASSASGLAGNEQY
- | TRBJ2-5 | TRBV12-2 | ASRLAPRGRALVKETQY
- | TRBJ1-3 | TRBV3-1/TRBV3-2 | ASSRRNTIY
- | TRBJ1-3 | TRBV7-6 | ASSLLRTEDSGNTIY
- | TRBJ2-7 | TRBV2 | ASKGEYEQY
- | TRBJ2-1 | TRBV7-9 | ASSSTGYDEQF
TRBD1 | TRBJ2-7 | TRBV14 | ASKPTGGYEQY
TRBD1 | TRBJ1-2 | TRBV7-2 | ASSTRQGVDGYT
TRBD2 | TRBJ2-3 | TRBV4-2 | ASSQGSLAGGGTDTQY
- | TRBJ2-5 | TRBV6-2/TRBV6-3 | ASSYGLPLETQY
TRBD2 | TRBJ2-3 | TRBV7-2 | ASSFYLLADRVY
- | TRBJ1-2 | TRBV5-5 | ASSLGTDYGYT
- | TRBJ1-3 | TRBV6-5 | ASSYAASGNTIY
- | TRBJ1-2 | TRBV4-1 | ATSPGNTDDGLYGYT
- | TRBJ2-1 | TRBV28 | ASSPPRLKSNEQF
- | TRBJ1-1 | TRBV28 | ASTYWGGNTEAF
TRBD1 | TRBJ1-4 | TRBV5-6 | ASTLRRRGLEKLF
- | TRBJ2-7 | TRBV2 | ASRLTGLGGYEQY
- | TRBJ1-2 | TRBV7-3 | ASSLICVVT
TRBD1 | TRBJ2-1 | TRBV28 | ASTSPRGNSYNEQF
- | TRBJ2-3 | TRBV28 | ASTSFGRGTDTQY
TRBD1 | TRBJ2-7 | TRBV18 | ASSPPGGGRNEQY
- | TRBJ2-3 | TRBV24-1 | ATSDLGGSTDTQY
- | TRBJ2-7 | TRBV11-2 | ASSPNRGREQY
- | TRBJ1-5 | TRBV12-5 | ASGLGQNQPQH
TRBD2 | TRBJ2-3 | TRBV7-3 | ASSLSGGLDTDTQY
- | TRBJ2-3 | TRBV12-3/TRBV12-4 | ASSYLGTDTQY
- | TRBJ2-1 | TRBV7-2 | ASSILGYNEQF
TRBD2 | TRBJ2-2 | TRBV4-3 | ASRREVGHGELF
- | TRBJ1-5 | TRBV9 | ASSVGPSLGGQPQH
- | TRBJ2-7 | TRBV27 | ASSYRDPYEQY
- | TRBJ1-1 | TRBV7-3 | ASSVVDGGEAF
- | TRBJ1-4 | TRBV4-3 | ASSHRVQYGPKLF
- | TRBJ1-1 | TRBV7-2 | ASSLALRRRVGTEAF
- | TRBJ1-5 | TRBV7-8 | ASSPSPYSNQPQH
- | TRBJ1-6 | TRBV28 | ASRGGRSRNSPLH
- | TRBJ2-7 | TRBV11-2 | ASSFDYRGEQY
- | TRBJ1-1 | TRBV18 | ASSPPSRGMNTEAF
TRBD1 | TRBJ1-5 | TRBV7-8 | ASSLVGTGNQPQH
- | TRBJ2-1 | TRBV7-2 | ASSSGWSSYNEQF
- | TRBJ1-2 | TRBV6-4 | ASSDPRTAAYIYT
TRBD1 | TRBJ1-2 | TRBV6-6 | ASSAAPDRGGGYT
- | TRBJ2-7 | TRBV5-8 | ASSLSTVSYEQY
- | TRBJ2-7 | TRBV7-2 | ASSLDGVVYEQY
- | TRBJ1-1 | TRBV18 | ASSPPERLAF
- | TRBJ1-1 | TRBV14 | ASGRIPNSEEVEAF